One sample yielded the 14 T cell receptor beta chains listed below, sequenced in a study of blood T cells in healthy people across ages (dated by TCRdb to the mid-2010s). Library creation used 5' RACE. The reads were generated on an Illumina HiSeq 2500. The second PCR ran for roughly 6 to 11 cycles and used a J-beta primer mix along with a sample-barcoded 5' primer. The public reads were run again by TCRdb, first through fastp at Q25 and then through MiXCR, and only productive beta chains were kept. Entries that share a CDR3 protein sequence are merged under the most common genes and DNA. For this sample there are some 1.4 million distinct CDR3 sequences; around 39% appear just once. Approximately 7.9% of the sample is in the top ten clones. Sequencing input: blood. The receptors shown here come from a woman aged 18 to 35 in good health.

This chain links TRBV5-8 with TRBJ1-4, with D possibly being TRBD1 (6 bases). The CDR3 totals 15 residues. Germline loops: CDR1 SGHTS, CDR2 YDEGEE. Trimming removed 1 base at V and 0 bases at J, with 7 bases between. Here the CDR3 DNA reads TGTGCCAGCAGCTTGACAGGGTCAACTAATGAAAAACTGTTTTTT. This translates into CASSLTGSTNEKLFF.

The chain couples TRBV20-1 to TRBJ2-5; possibly TRBD1 for D (6 bases). V was shortened by 5 bases and J by 4 bases, with 17 bases between the two germline ends. The CDR3 consists of 14 residues. CDR1 is DFQATT, CDR2 SNEGSKA, per germline (reference sequence). CDR3: CSAEPHREAETQYF. The CDR3 DNA sequence: TGCAGTGCTGAACCCCACAGGGAAGCAGAGACCCAGTACTTC.

V and J are TRBV9 and TRBJ2-7; perhaps TRBD2 as D (6 bases). Trimming cost V 1 base and J 7 bases, with 18 bases left between them. This CDR3 contains 15 residues. Germline lookup yields CDR1 SGDLS and CDR2 YYNGEE. The CDR3 bases are TGTGCCAGCAGCGTACGGGAGAGCGGCGGAGGTGAGCAGTACTTC. This encodes CASSVRESGGGEQYF.

This clonotype was recorded many times. V gene TRBV12-5 combines with J gene TRBJ2-7, with D perhaps TRBD1 (6 bases). CDR1 LGHNT and CDR2 FRNRAP come from the germline V gene. The CDR3 has 13 residues. The V end was cut by 6 bases, the J end by 0 bases, with 9 bases between. Here the CDR3 DNA reads TGTGCTAGTGGCCGGGACACCTCCTACGAGCAGTACTTC. Protein: CASGRDTSYEQYF.

This clonotype has only a few counts. The chain employs TRBV20-1 and TRBJ2-5; D gene ambiguous. TRBJ2-7 matches the DNA end more closely, so the J call is doubtful. Germline CDR1 is DFQATT and CDR2 is SNEGSKA (reference sequence). The CDR3 is 16 residues long. This CDR3 reads CSARDPRDAYSYEQYF. The CDR3 coding sequence is TGCAGTGCTAGAGATCCCCGAGACGCCTACTCCTACGAGCAGTACTTC.

This clonotype has only a few counts. The chain combines TRBV6-1 with TRBJ2-7; D is possibly TRBD1 or TRBD2 (5 bases each). V shed 10 bases and J shed 2 bases, with 15 bases lying between them. The CDR3 length is 13 residues. Germline values: CDR1 MNHNS, CDR2 SASEGT. The CDR3 DNA sequence: TGTGCCATCGACCGGGACGGAACCTACGAGCAGTACTTC. Its protein is CAIDRDGTYEQYF.

The V gene is TRBV18, the J gene TRBJ2-2; TRBD1 matches 8 bases. Germline CDR1 KGHSH, CDR2 LQKENI. V trimming: 1 base; J trimming: 5 bases; junction bases outside the gene matches: 6. The CDR3 spans 16 residues. The CDR3 spells CASSPQLWTGTGELFF. In DNA, the CDR3 is TGTGCCAGCTCACCACAGCTCTGGACAGGGACCGGGGAGCTGTTTTTT.

This rearrangement joins TRBV27 to TRBJ2-5; 8 bases agree with TRBD2. Near its end, the DNA agrees better with TRBJ2-7, so the J call may be wrong. The CDR3 runs 14 residues. The germline V gene has CDR1 MNHEY and CDR2 SMNVEV (reference sequence). CDR3 protein: CASSPSGGPGEQYF. CDR3 DNA sequence: TGTGCCAGCTCACCGAGCGGGGGACCGGGCGAGCAGTACTTC.

This clonotype occurred a few times. The rearrangement links TRBV30 to TRBJ1-1, with D possibly being TRBD1 (6 bases). The germline V and J ends were trimmed by 3 bases and 6 bases, with 11 bases remaining between them. The germline V gene has CDR1 GTSNPN and CDR2 SVGIG (reference sequence). The CDR3 has 12 residues. The CDR3 protein is CAWRGALAEAFF. CDR3 nucleotides: TGTGCCTGGAGGGGGGCCCTGGCTGAAGCTTTCTTT.

The rearrangement links TRBV3-1 to TRBJ2-1, with TRBD2 matching 9 bases. The CDR3 loop spans 16 amino acids. J was trimmed by 10 bases and V by 2 bases; bases with no gene match: 12. Germline CDR1 is LGHDT and CDR2 is YNNKEL (reference sequence). CDR3 bases: TGTGCCAGCAGCCAACCTCTAGCGGGGATTTTTAGCGAGCAGTTCTTC. Amino acid sequence: CASSQPLAGIFSEQFF.

The table lists this clonotype with a count of one. This chain uses TRBV7-9 with TRBJ2-7; D possibly corresponds to TRBD2 (6 bases). This CDR3 spans 14 amino acids. V lost 4 bases, J lost 1 base, and 11 bases lay in between. CDR1 and CDR2 from the germline V gene are SEHNR and FQNEAQ (reference sequence). The CDR3, as DNA: TGTGCCAGCAGCTCGGGGGACCGGTCCTACGAGCAGTACTTC. Amino acids: CASSSGDRSYEQYF.

This chain uses TRBV20-1 with TRBJ1-2; D is possibly TRBD1 (5 bases). In germline, CDR1 is DFQATT, CDR2 SNEGSKA (reference sequence). The germline V and J ends were trimmed by 3 bases and 3 bases, with 11 bases remaining between them. The CDR3 is made up of 13 amino acids. The CDR3 protein is CSASAQGYYGYTF. The CDR3 nucleotides read TGCAGTGCTAGCGCCCAGGGTTACTATGGCTACACCTTC.

The chain is built from TRBV6-1 and TRBJ2-1, with TRBD2 as a possible D gene (6 bases). Trimming took off 2 bases at V and 0 bases at J, with 8 bases between the two ends. The germline gives CDR1 MNHNS, CDR2 SASEGT. The CDR3 loop spans 15 amino acids. The CDR3 nucleotides read TGTGCCAGCAGTGAAAGGAGGGACTCCTACAATGAGCAGTTCTTC. Translation gives CASSERRDSYNEQFF.

The chain is built from TRBV3-1 and TRBJ2-2; D is perhaps TRBD1 or TRBD2 (6 bases each). Germline CDR1 LGHDT, CDR2 YNNKEL (reference sequence). This CDR3 spans 17 amino acids. Trimming took off 5 bases at V and 4 bases at J, with 20 bases between the two ends. The CDR3 nucleotides are TGTGCCAGCAGCTCCGCCGGTGGGGGGCTTGGCACCGGGGAGCTGTTTTTT. Amino acids: CASSSAGGGLGTGELFF.